This T cell receptor beta chain was recorded in a study of OX40 agonist ivuxolimab in advanced cancers. Germline V gene lookup returns CDR1 SNHLY and CDR2 FYNNEI. CDR3 length: 14 amino acids. Trimming stripped 6 bases from V and 7 bases from J, with 16 bases between. Profiled with immunoSEQ multiplex PCR; TCRdb holds only in-frame clones, not every one. The table shows 50,000 to 75,000 clones, with roughly 87% occurring only once. The TCR was taken from an adult with an advanced solid tumor such as melanoma, head and neck, liver or kidney cancer. Material: CD4+ or CD8+ T cells sorted from blood, obtained in a trial of the OX40 agonist ivuxolimab. The chain uses TRBV2 and TRBJ1-5; perhaps TRBD1 as D (5 bases). In DNA form, the CDR3 reads TGTGCCAGCAGAGGTGACCAGGGACGACAGCCCCAGCATTTT. This codes for CASRGDQGRQPQHF.